This T cell receptor (beta chain) was recovered during a study of blood T cell repertoires in COVID-19. Turning to the study itself: Whether acute or convalescent, the COVID-19 samples came from the United States, Italy and Spain. The analysed material was cDNA or gDNA that came from T cells, B-cell-depleted T cells, or PBMCs.

Authors' analysis steps: Estimation of nucleated cell counts was performed using reference gene primer amplification. Produced via immunoSEQ multiplex PCR; TCRdb's table is partial and in-frame only. The DNA gave D and trimming, while V, J and clone size come from that table. The data show approximately 100,000 clones, about 85% seen once. The sample was peripheral blood. The origin of this receptor is a man older than 75 with acute or convalescent COVID-19.

The DNA for the CDR3 is TGCGCCAGCAGCTCGGGACAGGGGCGCACAGATACGCAGTATTTT. Translated: CASSSGQGRTDTQYF. The chain combines TRBV4-3 with TRBJ2-3, with 10 bases identical to TRBD1. Germline CDR1 reads LGHNA; CDR2 reads YSLEER. There are 15 residues in the CDR3. The ends lost 5 bases at V and 1 base at J; junction bases unmatched: 3.